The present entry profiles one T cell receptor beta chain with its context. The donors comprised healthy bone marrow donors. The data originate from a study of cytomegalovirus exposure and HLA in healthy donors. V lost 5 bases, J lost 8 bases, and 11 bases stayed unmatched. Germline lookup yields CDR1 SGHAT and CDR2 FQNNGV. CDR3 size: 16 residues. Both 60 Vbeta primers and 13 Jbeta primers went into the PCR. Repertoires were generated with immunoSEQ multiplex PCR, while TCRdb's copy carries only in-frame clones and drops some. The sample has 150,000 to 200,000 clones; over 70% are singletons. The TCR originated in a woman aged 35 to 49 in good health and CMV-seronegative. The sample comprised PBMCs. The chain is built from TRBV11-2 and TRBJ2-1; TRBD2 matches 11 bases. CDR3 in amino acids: CASSPRVAGGWDEQFF. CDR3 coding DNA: TGTGCCAGCAGCCCCCGGGTAGCGGGGGGGTGGGATGAGCAGTTCTTC. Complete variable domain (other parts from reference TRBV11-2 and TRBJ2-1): EAGVAQSPRYKIIEKRQSVAFWCNPISGHATLYWYQQILGQGPKLLIQFQNNGVVDDSQLPKDRFSAERLKGVDSTLKIQPAKLEDSAVYLCASSPRVAGGWDEQFFGPGTRLTVL.